This T cell receptor beta chain was sequenced for a study of T cells after yellow fever vaccination. Looking at the study overall: When fractions had low cell numbers, they were prepared with SMART-Seq v4 Ultra Low Input.

Generation of TCR cDNA used 5'RACE template switching (which added a universal primer site and UMIs). TCRdb analysed the 5' RACE reads with MiXCR anew, one entry per CDR3 protein. The table lists 340,000 or so distinct CDR3 sequences, around 13% of them singletons. The specimen comprised CD4+ T cells sorted from PBMCs, sampled 15 days after the yellow fever booster vaccination. This clonotype originated in a man aged 18 to 29 who received the YFV17D yellow fever vaccine.

Written as DNA, the CDR3 is TGTGCCACCAGCAGAGCGGCTAGCGGGGGAATTGAGCAGTTCTTC. It encodes CATSRAASGGIEQFF. The J gene is TRBJ2-1, the V gene TRBV15; TRBD2 agrees at 10 bases. V lost 1 base, J lost 9 bases, and 6 bases stayed unmatched. The length of the CDR3 is 15 residues. From germline, CDR1 is LNHNV and CDR2 YYDKDF (reference sequence).